Shown below are 27 T cell receptor beta chains from a single sample sequenced in a study of shared clonotypes between healthy human individuals (TCRdb year 2020). The library was built by means of the immunoSEQ multiplex PCR assay. TCRdb stores this immuneACCESS table with in-frame sequences only. Part of the clones is absent; in the studies checked, under half of the shortfall reflects unresolved V genes, and no reason is known for the rest. The sample table shows a few million clones, and 90% to 95% are seen once. Of the sample, 0.13% to 0.15% is held by the ten largest clones. The sample comprised naive CD4+ T cells sorted from blood. The meaning of the sample's cell subset or site label: CD45RA+ positively selected. The source of these receptors is a man younger than 30 in good health.

Comments on this clone: At the DNA level, this CDR3 is encoded by other sequences in the same sample as well. The rearrangement uses TRBV9 and TRBJ2-3; 9 nucleotides match TRBD2. Germline V CDR1 and CDR2: SGDLS, YYNGEE. CDR3 length: 15 amino acids. The ends lost 2 bases at V and 1 base at J; junction bases unmatched: 2. CDR3 in amino acids: CASSVRLAGTDTQYF. The CDR3 nucleotides are TGTGCCAGCAGCGTGAGACTAGCGGGCACAGATACGCAGTATTTT.

The count of this clone is one. V and J are TRBV5-1 and TRBJ2-2, with TRBD2 identical over 9 bases. CDR3 length: 21 residues. CDR1 and CDR2 from the germline V gene are SGHRS and YFSETQ. V trimming: 0 bases; J trimming: 4 bases; junction bases outside the gene matches: 19. The CDR3 sequence: CASSLARLEIAGAPSTGELFF. The CDR3 DNA reads as TGCGCCAGCAGCTTGGCTCGCCTCGAAATAGCGGGAGCCCCTAGCACCGGGGAGCTGTTTTTT.

The V call is TRBV5-1, the J call TRBJ2-4, with 7 nucleotides matching TRBD2. Per the germline V gene, CDR1 is SGHRS and CDR2 is YFSETQ. The CDR3 spans 19 residues. Trimming cost V 5 bases and J 0 bases; bases outside gene matches: 17. Here the CDR3 reads CASSPWAVGTNGAKNIQYF. The CDR3 DNA reads as TGCGCCAGCAGTCCATGGGCCGTGGGGACTAATGGAGCCAAAAACATTCAGTACTTC.

The gene calls are TRBV14 and TRBJ1-2; D perhaps matches TRBD1 (6 bases). The germline V and J ends were trimmed by 4 bases and 4 bases, with 10 bases remaining between them. From germline, CDR1 is SGHDN and CDR2 FVKESK. CDR3 length equals 13 residues. CDR3 DNA sequence: TGTGCCAGCAGCCCGCAACAGGGCTATGGCTACACCTTC. Amino acid sequence: CASSPQQGYGYTF. The complete variable domain, with remaining parts taken from reference TRBV14 and TRBJ1-2, reads EAGVTQFPSHSVIEKGQTVTLRCDPISGHDNLYWYRRVMGKEIKFLLHFVKESKQDESGMPNNRFLAERTGGTYSTLKVQPAELEDSGVYFCASSPQQGYGYTFGSGTRLTVV.

This clone has a single count. The chain joins TRBV6-5 to TRBJ1-2; maybe TRBD1 (5 bases). Trimming removed 1 base at V and 5 bases at J, with 14 bases between. The germline CDR1 and CDR2 sequences are MNHEY and SVGAGI. The CDR3 is 15 amino acids. CDR3 amino acids: CASSYLGVMGYGYTF. The CDR3 DNA is TGTGCCAGCAGTTACTTGGGGGTGATGGGGTATGGCTACACCTTC.

The rearrangement uses TRBV7-2 and TRBJ1-1, with D unclear. V shed 5 bases and J shed 0 bases, with 10 bases lying between them. CDR3 size: 14 residues. Germline CDR1 and CDR2: SGHTA and FQGNSA. CDR3 coding DNA: TGTGCCAGCAGCCAACGGACGATGAACACTGAAGCTTTCTTT. This translates into CASSQRTMNTEAFF.

As regards this clone: The identical CDR3 is also encoded by other nucleotide sequences in the sample. This sequence joins TRBV30 and TRBJ1-2, with D hard to call. V lost 4 bases and J lost 3, with 15 bases in between. Germline-derived CDR1 and CDR2 are GTSNPN and SVGIG (reference sequence). This CDR3 has 14 amino acids. The CDR3 region has the DNA TGTGCCTGGACTGTGCGGCGATCTGACTATGGCTACACCTTC. Amino acid sequence: CAWTVRRSDYGYTF.

The rearrangement uses TRBV10-1 and TRBJ2-3; 7 bases align to TRBD1. Germline-derived CDR1 and CDR2 are WNHNN and SYGVQD (reference sequence). V shed 5 bases and J 0 bases; nucleotides not matched to a gene: 2. CDR3 length equals 14 residues. CDR3 DNA sequence: TGCGCCAGCAGTTCGACAGGGAGCACAGATACGCAGTATTTT. Protein sequence: CASSSTGSTDTQYF.

This clone was recorded only once. The chain joins TRBV30 to TRBJ2-1; tentatively, D is TRBD1 (6 bases). There are 16 residues in the CDR3. The V end lost 0 bases, the J end lost 3 bases, and 15 bases lay between the germline ends. Per germline, CDR1 GTSNPN and CDR2 SVGIG (reference sequence). In DNA form, the CDR3 reads TGTGCCTGGAGTGTATACAGGGATTTCTACTACAATGAGCAGTTCTTC. Translated, it gives CAWSVYRDFYYNEQFF.

The V and J genes are TRBV9 and TRBJ2-1; possibly TRBD1 or TRBD2 for D (6 bases each). The CDR3 runs 16 residues. Trimming shortened V by 4 bases and J by 9 bases, and 23 bases separated the two germline ends. CDR1 and CDR2 from the germline V gene are SGDLS and YYNGEE. In DNA form, the CDR3 reads TGTGCCAGCAGCAAGGAGTCGGGGGCGAAGAGGGTTGAGCAGTTCTTC. This translates into CASSKESGAKRVEQFF.

This chain joins TRBV28 and TRBJ1-5; 8 bases agree with TRBD1. Germline lookup yields CDR1 MDHEN and CDR2 SYDVKM. The CDR3 loop spans 15 amino acids. The J segment lost 2 bases and the V segment lost 6 bases, leaving 6 bases of the junction unmatched. The CDR3 here is CASRPTGEGNQPQHF. The CDR3 DNA follows: TGTGCCAGCAGGCCGACAGGGGAAGGCAATCAGCCCCAGCATTTT.

The CDR3 nucleotides are TGTGCCAGTAGTACTGGGACTAGCGGGGGACAGGGGAACACCGGGGAGCTGTTTTTT. This translates into CASSTGTSGGQGNTGELFF. This sequence joins TRBV19 and TRBJ2-2; 14 bases are a match to TRBD2. The CDR3 has 19 amino acids. Germline CDR1 and CDR2: LNHDA and SQIVND (reference sequence). V lost 4 bases to trimming and J lost 1 base; unmatched junction nucleotides: 8.

With regard to this clone: Additional DNA sequences in this sample encode the identical CDR3. CDR3 DNA: TGTGCCAGCTCACCACCCGGACAGGGATCCTACGAGCAGTACTTC. It codes for CASSPPGQGSYEQYF. The chain employs TRBV18 and TRBJ2-7, with TRBD1 matching over 8 bases. This CDR3 contains 15 residues. Per the germline V gene, CDR1 is KGHSH and CDR2 is LQKENI. V shed 0 bases, J shed 1 base, and the junction held 2 bases outside the gene matches.

The chain joins TRBV7-9 to TRBJ1-2; D is possibly TRBD1 (5 bases). Trimming cost V 5 bases and J 1 base, with 14 bases left between them. Germline V gene lookup returns CDR1 SEHNR and CDR2 FQNEAQ (reference sequence). The CDR3 spans 15 residues. For the CDR3, the DNA is TGTGCCAGCAGCCCCAAGACAGCCCTTAACTATGGCTACACCTTC. It encodes CASSPKTALNYGYTF.

This chain links TRBV5-4 with TRBJ2-2; D unresolved. The length of the CDR3 is 15 residues. CDR1 is SGHNT and CDR2 is YYREEE in the germline V gene (reference sequence). Trimming stripped 4 bases from V and 0 bases from J, with 10 bases between. This chain's CDR3 is CASSADTPNTGELFF. DNA of the CDR3: TGTGCCAGCAGCGCTGACACCCCGAACACCGGGGAGCTGTTTTTT.

The genes are TRBV13 and TRBJ2-1; TRBD1 is a possible D gene (6 bases). The V end lost 0 bases, the J end lost 8 bases, and 17 bases lay between the germline ends. The CDR3 has 16 amino acids. Germline CDR1 reads PRHDT; CDR2 reads FYEKMQ (reference sequence). The DNA for the CDR3 is TGTGCCAGCAGCTTAGGCCTGGGGGCGAGTTACGATGAGCAGTTCTTC. Residues: CASSLGLGASYDEQFF. The whole variable domain, remainder taken from reference TRBV13 and TRBJ2-1, is AAGVIQSPRHLIKEKRETATLKCYPIPRHDTVYWYQQGPGQDPQFLISFYEKMQSDKGSIPDRFSAQQFSDYHSELNMSSLELGDSALYFCASSLGLGASYDEQFFGPGTRLTVL.

DNA for the CDR3: TGTGCCAGCATGGGACAGGAGAAAGGGGAGCTGTTTTTT. Translation gives CASMGQEKGELFF. V and J are TRBV28 and TRBJ2-2; 8 nucleotides match TRBD1. The V gene end was trimmed by 7 bases and the J gene end by 8 bases; junction bases not matched to a gene: 6. This CDR3 spans 13 amino acids. Germline V gene lookup returns CDR1 MDHEN and CDR2 SYDVKM.

CDR3 sequence (DNA): TGCAGCGTTGAAGGACAGGGGATTGGCTACACCTTC. Translating gives CSVEGQGIGYTF. V is TRBV29-1 and J is TRBJ1-2; TRBD1 aligns across 8 bases. The CDR3 contains 12 residues. V lost 1 base, J lost 7 bases, and 2 bases stayed unmatched. The germline V gene has CDR1 SQVTM and CDR2 ANQGSEA.

In this sample, this clone turned up a few times. The chain combines TRBV5-4 with TRBJ1-4, with D perhaps matching TRBD1 (6 bases). Germline V gene data show CDR1 as SGHNT and CDR2 as YYREEE (reference sequence). This CDR3 spans 14 amino acids. Trimming pared 6 bases from V and 7 bases from J, leaving 16 bases between. The CDR3: CASTTGGRSEKLFF. The CDR3 region has the DNA TGTGCCAGCACCACGGGGGGGCGGAGTGAAAAACTGTTTTTT.

This chain joins TRBV2 and TRBJ1-3; D might be TRBD1 (5 bases). The CDR3 consists of 14 residues. The germline V and J ends were trimmed by 3 bases and 1 base, with 7 bases remaining between them. Germline V lookup: CDR1 SNHLY, CDR2 FYNNEI. CDR3 region: CASSDWGSGNTIYF. Here the CDR3 DNA reads TGTGCCAGCAGTGATTGGGGGTCTGGAAACACCATATATTTT.

Worth noting for this clone: This same CDR3 is encoded by further DNA sequences in the sample. The chain uses TRBV19 and TRBJ1-5, with TRBD1 matching 8 bases. This CDR3 spans 15 amino acids. Trimming cost V 5 bases and J 0 bases; bases outside gene matches: 3. CDR1 and CDR2 from the germline V gene are LNHDA and SQIVND (reference sequence). The chain's CDR3 is CASSRDRYSNQPQHF. The CDR3 nucleotides read TGTGCCAGTAGTCGGGACAGGTATAGCAATCAGCCCCAGCATTTT.

This clone was recorded a few times. J is TRBJ1-5 and V is TRBV19, with 9 bases that match TRBD1. The germline CDR1 and CDR2 sequences are LNHDA and SQIVND (reference sequence). The CDR3 runs 13 residues. With 5 bases clipped from V and 6 bases from J, the junction kept 2 bases outside the gene matches. Written as DNA, the CDR3 is TGTGCCAGTAGTTCACAGGGGGCTCAGCCCCAGCATTTT. Its translation: CASSSQGAQPQHF.

The chain combines TRBV11-2 with TRBJ1-2, with a weak D call TRBD1 (5 bases). Germline V gene lookup returns CDR1 SGHAT and CDR2 FQNNGV. Trimming took off 10 bases at V and 3 bases at J, with 18 bases between the two ends. This CDR3 region has 14 residues. The CDR3 DNA sequence: TGTGCCATTCCGAACGGGGGGGAGGACTATGGCTACACCTTC. Its protein product is CAIPNGGEDYGYTF.

This clone was found once. This sequence joins TRBV11-2 and TRBJ2-5; no firm D call. Looked up from germline, CDR1 is SGHAT and CDR2 is FQNNGV. V was trimmed by 6 bases and J by 5 bases, leaving 19 bases between them. The CDR3 spans 15 residues. The CDR3 sequence is CASSLGRNSLETQYF. In nucleotides, the CDR3 is TGTGCCAGCAGTCTGGGCAGGAACAGTCTGGAGACCCAGTACTTC.

This clone was detected only a few times. The CDR3 region has the DNA TGTGCCAGCAGTCTCCGCAGGGAGGCTAGCTATGGCTACACCTTC. This translates into CASSLRREASYGYTF. The chain combines TRBV6-5 with TRBJ1-2; tentatively, D is TRBD1 (5 bases). The CDR3 contains 15 residues. Trimming removed 5 bases at V and 4 bases at J, with 17 bases between. The germline V gene encodes CDR1 MNHEY and CDR2 SVGAGI.

This clone was seen only once. At one of its ends the junction is not consistent with the germline gene, which may arise from a read error. J is TRBJ2-1 and V is TRBV7-7, with TRBD1 as a possible D gene (6 bases). Per germline, CDR1 SSHAT and CDR2 FNYEAQ (reference sequence). This CDR3 has 13 amino acids. In DNA, the CDR3 is TGTGCTAGCAGCTCTGGACAGTACAATGAGCAGTTCTTC. As protein: CASSSGQYNEQFF.

V gene TRBV4-1 combines with J gene TRBJ2-7, with a tentative D call TRBD1 (5 bases). The CDR3 is 15 residues long. V was pared by 5 bases and J by 3 bases, with 17 bases between. CDR1 and CDR2 from the germline V gene are MGHRA and YSYEKL. CDR3 protein: CASSLTETEFYEQYF. As DNA, the CDR3 is TGCGCCAGCAGCTTAACGGAGACAGAGTTCTACGAGCAGTACTTC.